This TCR beta chain derives from a study of blood T cell dynamics during melanoma immunotherapy (dated by TCRdb to about 2020). Regarding the study in general: All patients had metastatic melanoma and were given first-line pembrolizumab or nivolumab plus ipilimumab as standard of care in the United Kingdom. To find early correlates of response, the study profiled the peripheral T cell receptor repertoires of patients with metastatic melanoma both before and after one cycle of checkpoint inhibitor therapy. Consecutive patients formed a training cohort, and a further independent group of patients from the same centre was pooled into an external validation set.

For each sorted CD8+ T cell subset, the entire amount of extracted DNA was loaded into the assay. The immunoSEQ TCRb Assay kit was used according to manufacturer instructions to amplify TCR beta CDR3 sequences from genomic DNA. The KAPA Library Quantification Kit for Illumina platforms was used to quantify pooled libraries by qPCR. Sequencing of the pooled libraries was done on an Illumina NextSeq 500, with clustering at roughly 0.6-1.2 pM. In the source study's methods: Analysis of the TCR data relied on immunoSEQ ANALYZER and the R LymphoSeq package. A rearrangement efficiency score was calculated as productive divided by the sum of productive and non-productive CDR3 sequences. Clonality was measured with the Gini coefficient and diversity with the Renyi index at alpha=1, and both measures were compared pairwise between timepoints within each patient. In LymphoSeq, clonal relatedness was computed using an edit distance of 3, and repertoire similarity was computed using the Bhattacharyya coefficient. To classify response, a linear discriminant analysis based on week-3 changes in clonality and diversity was built using the R MASS and caret packages. Sourced from immuneACCESS, this table was stored by TCRdb with only in-frame sequences that have V and J called. A share of the clones is absent; for the studies checked, an unresolved V gene accounts for under half, and the remainder has no known explanation. V, J and clone size are taken as reported in that table, and D and trimming were inferred from the DNA itself. This sample comprises about 13,000 clones, around 92% of them detected only once. The ten largest clones represent about 0.17% of the sample.

From the cysteine up to the phenylalanine, the CDR3 has a length of 16 residues. Kept here is only the CDR3 DNA, which spans 48 bases and is read in frame from base 1. As encoded in the germline V gene (reference sequence), CDR1 is LNHDA while CDR2 is SQIVND. Ends trimmed: V by 3 bases, J by 4 bases; bases unmatched to a gene: 8. The time point label, read with the paper, signifies: pre-treatment baseline. Blood was sampled before treatment (T0) and at week 3 (W3), after the first cycle of checkpoint blockade. Except for two patients with rapid clinical progression, response was assessed 12 weeks after the first infusion by RECIST 1.1; disease control meant complete response, partial response or stable disease. Any patient who had received prior systemic cancer treatment, was on concomitant immunosuppressant therapy or had synchronous other active malignancies was excluded. In six patients, three progressing and three with disease control, sorted CD8+ memory and naive T cell subsets were sequenced at T0 and W3. Lymphoprep and SepMate tubes were used to isolate PBMC from blood, and red cell lysis was then performed. QIAamp DNA Blood Mini kits were used to extract DNA from both PBMC and sorted T cell subsets. CD8+ T cell subsets were sorted live on a FACSAria III cytometer and then frozen prior to DNA extraction. Fresh PBMC for flow cytometry were held at 4°C in PBS with around 1.8% fetal bovine serum and analyzed within 25 hours.

With respect to this clone: The clone's antigen remains unknown. Base qualities are missing; no much larger clone stands one base away.

What the work shows at the level of the full study, not this receptor alone: The relatively small sample size was recognized as a factor that could limit how well the results generalize. Of the sorted CD8+ subsets, TIE cells had both the greatest clonality and the greatest similarity to cfDNA CDR3 sequences, which suggests active turnover converging on dominant clones. The study could not determine whether the T cell clones driving repertoire changes were melanoma-specific or reflected general immune activation.

The specimen comprised effector memory CD8+ T cells from blood, sampled from a patient treated with checkpoint blockade. The TCR comes from a human donor with melanoma. The chain is made from TRBV19 and TRBJ2-2, with 7 bases matching TRBD1. The CDR3 reads as follows: CASSIQTGPLTGELFF. The nucleotides are TGTGCCAGTAGTATTCAGACAGGGCCTCTCACCGGGGAGCTGTTTTTT.